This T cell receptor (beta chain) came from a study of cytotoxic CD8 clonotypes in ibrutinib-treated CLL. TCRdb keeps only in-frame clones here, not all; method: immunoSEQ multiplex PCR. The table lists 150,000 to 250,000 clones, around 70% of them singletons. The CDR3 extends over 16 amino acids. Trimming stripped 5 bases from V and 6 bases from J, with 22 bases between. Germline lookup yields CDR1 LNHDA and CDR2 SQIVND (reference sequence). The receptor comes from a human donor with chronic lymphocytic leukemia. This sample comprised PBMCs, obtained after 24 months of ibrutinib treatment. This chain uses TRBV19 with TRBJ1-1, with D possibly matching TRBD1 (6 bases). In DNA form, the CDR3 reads TGTGCCAGTAGTCCCCCTCTGGGCAGGGGAGCGTCTGAAGCTTTCTTT. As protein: CASSPPLGRGASEAFF.